What follows are 27 T cell receptor beta chains derived from one specimen sequenced in a study of blood T cell repertoires in COVID-19. TCRdb's table, derived via immunoSEQ multiplex PCR, lists solely in-frame clones and lacks some. The table includes 180,000 or so clones, approximately 85% detected once. Sequencing was carried out using peripheral blood. The origin of the receptors is a man in his fifties or sixties with acute or convalescent COVID-19.

The rearrangement links TRBV3-1 (or the pseudogene TRBV3-2) to TRBJ1-2; D possibly corresponds to TRBD1 (5 bases). There are 13 residues in the CDR3. V lost 4 bases, J lost 3 bases, and 9 bases lay in between. Germline CDR1 reads LGHDT; CDR2 reads YNNKEL (reference sequence). The CDR3 is CASSPDRDYGYTF. The CDR3 DNA reads TGTGCCAGCAGCCCCGACAGAGACTATGGCTACACCTTC.

This clone was counted only a few times. The J gene is TRBJ2-6, the V gene TRBV4-1, with 9 bases that match TRBD2. Germline CDR1 is MGHRA and CDR2 is YSYEKL. This CDR3 is built from 20 residues. Germline trimming cut 0 bases from V and 3 bases from J; bases unmatched to any gene: 12. CDR3 nucleotide sequence: TGCGCCAGCAGCCAAGAGAGTATGGCGGGAGGGTTTTTTGGGGCCAACGTCCTGACTTTC. This codes for CASSQESMAGGFFGANVLTF.

The gene calls are TRBV5-1 and TRBJ2-7; TRBD2 might be the D (6 bases). The germline V gene has CDR1 SGHRS and CDR2 YFSETQ. V gave up 1 base and J gave up 0 bases, with 8 bases separating them. This CDR3 is built from 14 residues. The CDR3 is CASSLTSPSYEQYF. The DNA for the CDR3 is TGCGCCAGCAGCTTGACTAGCCCCTCCTACGAGCAGTACTTC.

The chain is built from TRBV5-1 and TRBJ1-4; D possibly corresponds to TRBD1 (5 bases). V was pared by 1 base and J by 8 bases, with 9 bases between. Per germline, CDR1 SGHRS and CDR2 YFSETQ. CDR3 length: 13 residues. CDR3: CASSLSGEEKLFF. For the CDR3, the DNA is TGCGCCAGCAGCTTGTCGGGGGAAGAAAAACTGTTTTTT. The full variable domain, its missing parts supplied by reference TRBV5-1 and TRBJ1-4, is KAGVTQTPRYLIKTRGQQVTLSCSPISGHRSVSWYQQTPGQGLQFLFEYFSETQRNKGNFPGRFSGRQFSNSRSEMNVSTLELGDSALYLCASSLSGEEKLFFGSGTQLSVL.

The V call is TRBV27, the J call TRBJ2-1, with TRBD2 identical over 13 bases. Germline CDR1 reads MNHEY; CDR2 reads SMNVEV (reference sequence). The CDR3 sequence is 15 residues long. Trimming removed 8 bases from V and 7 bases from J; junction bases left unmatched: 8. CDR3 residues: CASGRTSGRGNEQFF. The CDR3 DNA reads as TGTGCCAGCGGCCGGACTAGCGGGAGAGGTAATGAGCAGTTCTTC.

This clone was seen only once. The chain is built from TRBV30 and TRBJ2-1; D remains unclear. Trimming took 3 bases from V and 4 from J, leaving 10 bases between them. Germline CDR1 and CDR2: GTSNPN and SVGIG (reference sequence). This CDR3 has 13 amino acids. The chain's CDR3 is CAWSSTRYNEQFF. For the CDR3, the DNA is TGTGCCTGGAGCTCGACTCGTTACAATGAGCAGTTCTTC.

The CDR3 nucleotides are TGTGCCAGCTCACTCGATAGCGGGAGACGAAGCACCGGGGAGCTGTTTTTT. As protein: CASSLDSGRRSTGELFF. The rearrangement uses TRBV18 and TRBJ2-2, with TRBD2 matching 9 bases. Germline loops: CDR1 KGHSH, CDR2 LQKENI. V trimming: 4 bases; J trimming: 4 bases; junction bases outside the gene matches: 10. CDR3 length: 17 residues.

The J gene is TRBJ1-2, the V gene TRBV7-6; 7 bases are a match to TRBD1. The CDR3 is 14 residues long. The J segment lost 4 bases and the V segment lost 5 bases, leaving 7 bases of the junction unmatched. Germline-derived CDR1 and CDR2 are SGHVS and FNYEAQ. The DNA for the CDR3 is TGTGCCAGCAGCCCGGAGGGGGCCAGCTATGGCTACACCTTC. Its protein product is CASSPEGASYGYTF.

The chain combines TRBV4-1 with TRBJ1-4, with TRBD1 as a possible D gene (6 bases). The CDR3 sequence is 18 residues long. The V end lost 2 bases, the J end lost 2 bases, and 18 bases lay between the germline ends. Germline CDR1 and CDR2: MGHRA and YSYEKL. CDR3 in DNA: TGCGCCAGCAGCCAAAGAATCCCCGGGGGGCGGACTAATGAAAAACTGTTTTTT. Its translation: CASSQRIPGGRTNEKLFF.

This clone was observed a few times. The J gene is TRBJ2-1, the V gene TRBV3-1 (or the pseudogene TRBV3-2); 8 bases agree with TRBD1. The length of the CDR3 is 13 residues. V lost 11 bases, J lost 1 base, and 4 bases stayed unmatched. In germline, CDR1 is LGHDT, CDR2 YNNKEL (reference sequence). The CDR3 sequence: CAWGTGSYNEQFF. The CDR3 region has the DNA TGTGCCTGGGGGACAGGTTCCTACAATGAGCAGTTCTTC.

CDR3 coding DNA: TGTGCCAGCAGCTTAGGACACAACTATGGCTACACCTTC. As protein: CASSLGHNYGYTF. The chain recombines TRBV7-2 with TRBJ1-2; D not certain. The CDR3 has 13 amino acids. CDR1 SGHTA and CDR2 FQGNSA come from the germline V gene. Deletions cut 1 base from V and 2 bases from J, with 5 bases between. The full variable domain, with the rest looked up from reference TRBV7-2 and TRBJ1-2, is GAGVSQSPSNKVTEKGKDVELRCDPISGHTALYWYRQSLGQGLEFLIYFQGNSAPDKSGLPSDRFSAERTGGSVSTLTIQRTQQEDSAVYLCASSLGHNYGYTFGSGTRLTVV.

The CDR3 nucleotides are TGTGCCTTGGGGCAGGCAGGCTCTGGAAACACCATATATTTT. It encodes CALGQAGSGNTIYF. This chain connects TRBV30 to TRBJ1-3, with D maybe TRBD1 (5 bases). Germline CDR1 GTSNPN, CDR2 SVGIG (reference sequence). The CDR3 is 14 amino acids. The V end was cut by 7 bases, the J end by 0 bases, with 13 bases between.

The chain has TRBV27 and TRBJ2-5; 8 nucleotides match TRBD2. The J segment lost 0 bases and the V segment lost 3 bases, leaving 3 bases of the junction unmatched. This CDR3 region has 15 residues. CDR1 and CDR2 from the germline V gene are MNHEY and SMNVEV (reference sequence). The CDR3 nucleotides read TGTGCCAGCAGTTTCACTAGCGGCCACCAAGAGACCCAGTACTTC. Translation gives CASSFTSGHQETQYF.

J is TRBJ2-7 and V is TRBV10-2, with 7 bases aligning to TRBD2. Germline V gives CDR1 WSHSY, CDR2 SAAADI. Unmatched junction bases numbered 11, after V lost 11 bases and J lost 4 bases. The CDR3 loop spans 13 amino acids. The DNA for the CDR3 is TGCGCCGGCTCATTCGCGGGGGAATACGAGCAGTACTTC. Its protein is CAGSFAGEYEQYF.

The chain has TRBV11-2 and TRBJ2-5; 7 positions agree with TRBD1. The CDR3 sequence is 14 residues long. Germline V gene lookup returns CDR1 SGHAT and CDR2 FQNNGV. Trimming cost V 7 bases and J 5 bases; bases outside gene matches: 10. The CDR3 coding sequence is TGTGCCAGCACCATGACAGGGACAAGGGAGACCCAGTACTTC. Amino acids: CASTMTGTRETQYF. Together with reference TRBV11-2 and TRBJ2-5, the CDR3 gives the full variable domain: EAGVAQSPRYKIIEKRQSVAFWCNPISGHATLYWYQQILGQGPKLLIQFQNNGVVDDSQLPKDRFSAERLKGVDSTLKIQPAKLEDSAVYLCASTMTGTRETQYFGPGTRLLVL.

J is TRBJ1-5 and V is TRBV6-5; D unclear. This CDR3 contains 16 residues. V lost 4 bases and J 7 bases, leaving 20 bases between the germline ends. Germline values: CDR1 MNHEY, CDR2 SVGAGI. The CDR3 here is CASSSAATRRYQPQHF. The DNA for the CDR3 is TGTGCCAGCAGTTCCGCCGCGACTAGGAGATACCAGCCCCAGCATTTT.

In its sample, this clone was seen once. The V and J genes are TRBV3-1 (or the pseudogene TRBV3-2) and TRBJ2-1; possible D gene TRBD2, 6 bases. The germline CDR1 and CDR2 sequences are LGHDT and YNNKEL (reference sequence). The CDR3 length is 15 residues. Trimming pared 1 base from V and 4 bases from J, leaving 11 bases between. DNA for the CDR3: TGTGCCAGCAGCCAAGCCGCAGGGACTTACAATGAGCAGTTCTTC. It is translated as CASSQAAGTYNEQFF.

V usage is TRBV5-6 and J usage is TRBJ2-5; 7 bases fit TRBD2. In germline, CDR1 is SGHDT, CDR2 YYEEEE. V was pared by 2 bases and J by 1 base, with 14 bases of the junction left unmatched. The CDR3 consists of 18 residues. DNA of the CDR3: TGTGCCAGCAGCTTAAGGATTTCGGCGGGAGACTTCCAAGAGACCCAGTACTTC. It translates to CASSLRISAGDFQETQYF.

The chain links TRBV7-8 to TRBJ2-4; TRBD1 matches 11 bases. J gave up 1 base and V 2 bases, and 4 bases lay outside the gene matches. The CDR3 extends over 17 amino acids. Germline V gene data show CDR1 as SGHVS and CDR2 as FQNEAQ. CDR3 nucleotide sequence: TGTGCCAGCAGCTTAATCGGACAGGGGGCGGCCAAAAACATTCAGTACTTC. Its translation is CASSLIGQGAAKNIQYF. The full variable domain, in which reference TRBV7-8 and TRBJ2-4 provide the parts outside the CDR3, is GAGVSQSPRYKVAKRGQDVALRCDPISGHVSLFWYQQALGQGPEFLTYFQNEAQLDKSGLPSDRFFAERPEGSVSTLKIQRTQQEDSAVYLCASSLIGQGAAKNIQYFGAGTRLSVL.

The rearrangement joins TRBV11-2 to TRBJ1-6; D remains ambiguous. The CDR3 totals 13 residues. Germline-derived CDR1 and CDR2 are SGHAT and FQNNGV. Between the trimmed V and J ends, which lost 4 bases and 7 bases, there was a span of 8 bases. The CDR3 region has the DNA TGTGCCAGCAGCTATGAGGGAAATTCACCCCTCCACTTT. Amino acids: CASSYEGNSPLHF.

This clone was seen only once. V is TRBV7-8 and J is TRBJ1-3; the D gene is possibly TRBD1 (5 bases). The CDR3 has 13 amino acids. CDR1 and CDR2 (germline): SGHVS, FQNEAQ. The V and J ends lost 3 bases and 4 bases respectively, with 7 bases between them. This chain's CDR3 is CASSLRGGNTIYF. In DNA, the CDR3 is TGTGCCAGCAGCTTGCGGGGGGGAAACACCATATATTTT.

This rearrangement joins TRBV7-3 to TRBJ2-1; D may be TRBD2 (5 bases). The CDR3 runs to 12 residues. Germline V gene lookup returns CDR1 SGHTA and CDR2 FQGTGA. The V gene lost 2 bases and the J gene lost 7 bases, with 6 bases spanning the gap. The CDR3 DNA reads as TGTGCCAGCAGCTTAGAGGGAAATGAGCAGTTCTTC. Residues: CASSLEGNEQFF.

The V and J genes are TRBV29-1 and TRBJ1-2; the match to TRBD1 covers 12 bases. CDR3 length: 15 amino acids. Unmatched junction bases numbered 14, after V lost 7 bases and J lost 8 bases. Germline loops: CDR1 SQVTM, CDR2 ANQGSEA. CDR3 sequence: CSAVAPGQGAEGYTF. For the CDR3, the DNA is TGCAGCGCCGTTGCGCCGGGACAGGGGGCTGAAGGCTACACCTTC.

The J gene is TRBJ2-7, the V gene TRBV27, with D possibly being TRBD2 (7 bases). This CDR3 is 15 amino acids long. Germline V gene lookup returns CDR1 MNHEY and CDR2 SMNVEV (reference sequence). V dropped 0 bases and J dropped 6 bases, with 15 bases sitting between them. The CDR3 nucleotides read TGTGCCAGCAGTTTATCGGGGGGGGCTGTCGTCGAGCAGTACTTC. This encodes CASSLSGGAVVEQYF.

The chain employs TRBV19 and TRBJ2-1; 8 bases line up with TRBD2. The CDR3 covers 15 residues. Germline values: CDR1 LNHDA, CDR2 SQIVND (reference sequence). J lost 0 bases, V lost 4 bases, and 2 bases had no gene match. This CDR3 is CASSSTSGSYNEQFF. As DNA, the CDR3 is TGTGCCAGTAGTAGCACTAGCGGCTCCTACAATGAGCAGTTCTTC.

The chain uses TRBV15 and TRBJ2-7, with TRBD1 matching over 8 bases. V was pared by 8 bases and J by 2 bases, with 17 bases of the junction left unmatched. Germline V gives CDR1 LNHNV, CDR2 YYDKDF (reference sequence). The CDR3 consists of 17 residues. The CDR3 sequence is CATQDRVGGAPPYEQYF. CDR3 nucleotide sequence: TGTGCCACCCAGGACAGGGTTGGGGGAGCGCCTCCCTACGAGCAGTACTTC.

The chain has TRBV5-6 and TRBJ1-1, with D perhaps matching TRBD1 (6 bases). V was trimmed by 4 bases and J by 1 base, leaving 14 bases between them. Germline CDR1 and CDR2: SGHDT and YYEEEE. There are 15 residues in the CDR3. DNA for the CDR3: TGTGCCAGCAGCGGGGGCCTCACCAGGAACACTGAAGCTTTCTTT. Protein product: CASSGGLTRNTEAFF.